Listed below are T cell receptor beta chains from one sample, sequenced in a study of blood T cell repertoires in COVID-19. The table came from immunoSEQ multiplex PCR; TCRdb's copy has only in-frame clones and leaves some out. The sample has roughly 350,000 clones, about 89% seen once; the top ten hold 8% to 13%. Sequenced material: peripheral blood. The receptor set was obtained from a woman in her twenties or thirties with COVID-19, enrolled during active disease. The CDR3 runs from the conserved cysteine through the conserved F or W. D genes are given only for firm matches. A row's size may be missing; if present it is once, few, many or a size class.

j_gene: TRBJ2-1; v_gene: TRBV7-3; len: 15; d_gene: .; abundance: .; CDR3aa: CASSLFASSYNEQFF; CDR3nt: TGTGCCAGCAGCTTATTTGCGAGCTCCTACAATGAGCAGTTCTTC
j_gene: TRBJ2-7; v_gene: TRBV13; len: 14; d_gene: TRBD1; abundance: once; CDR3aa: CASSKWGQQDEQYF; CDR3nt: TGTGCCAGCAGCAAATGGGGACAGCAGGACGAGCAGTACTTC
j_gene: TRBJ1-1; v_gene: TRBV5-1; len: 15; d_gene: .; abundance: .; CDR3aa: CASSLVADWGTEAFF; CDR3nt: TGCGCCAGCAGCTTGGTCGCGGACTGGGGCACTGAAGCTTTCTTT
j_gene: TRBJ1-2; v_gene: TRBV2; len: 13; d_gene: TRBD1; abundance: .; CDR3aa: CASSEDRGYGYTF; CDR3nt: TGTGCCAGCAGTGAGGACAGGGGTTATGGCTACACCTTC
j_gene: TRBJ2-1; v_gene: TRBV7-3; len: 15; d_gene: .; abundance: .; CDR3aa: CASTLTGSSYNEQFF; CDR3nt: TGTGCCAGCACCCTTACAGGTAGCTCCTACAATGAGCAGTTCTTC
j_gene: TRBJ2-5; v_gene: TRBV6-1; len: 16; d_gene: TRBD1; abundance: .; CDR3aa: CASSETDRVLGETQYF; CDR3nt: TGTGCCAGCAGTGAAACGGACAGGGTCTTAGGAGAGACCCAGTACTTC
j_gene: TRBJ2-1; v_gene: TRBV29-1; len: 13; d_gene: .; abundance: .; CDR3aa: CSVVSGAGNEQFF; CDR3nt: TGCAGCGTTGTGTCGGGAGCAGGTAATGAGCAGTTCTTC
j_gene: TRBJ1-2; v_gene: TRBV24-1; len: 13; d_gene: TRBD1; abundance: .; CDR3aa: CATSDLDRDGYTF; CDR3nt: TGTGCCACCAGTGATCTTGACAGGGATGGCTACACCTTC
j_gene: TRBJ1-2; v_gene: TRBV9; len: 15; d_gene: .; abundance: once; CDR3aa: CASSVVDSPRLGYTF; CDR3nt: TGTGCCAGCAGCGTAGTTGACAGTCCGCGCCTTGGCTACACCTTC
j_gene: TRBJ2-3; v_gene: TRBV2; len: 16; d_gene: TRBD1; abundance: .; CDR3aa: CASSATGPSPTDTQYF; CDR3nt: TGTGCCAGCAGTGCGACAGGGCCGTCTCCCACAGATACGCAGTATTTT
j_gene: TRBJ2-2; v_gene: TRBV11-3; len: 13; d_gene: .; abundance: .; CDR3aa: CASSPLRSGELFF; CDR3nt: TGTGCCAGCAGCCCTCTGAGGAGCGGGGAGCTGTTTTTT
j_gene: TRBJ2-7; v_gene: TRBV7-8; len: 14; d_gene: .; abundance: once; CDR3aa: CASSRTASSYEQYF; CDR3nt: TGTGCCAGCAGCCGGACAGCGAGCTCCTACGAGCAGTACTTC
j_gene: TRBJ1-5; v_gene: TRBV28; len: 14; d_gene: .; abundance: few; CDR3aa: CASRERGYSQPQHF; CDR3nt: TGTGCTAGTAGGGAACGGGGTTATAGTCAGCCCCAGCATTTT
j_gene: TRBJ1-2; v_gene: TRBV10-3; len: 13; d_gene: TRBD1; abundance: .; CDR3aa: CAISRQGVNGYTF; CDR3nt: TGTGCCATCAGCAGACAGGGGGTCAACGGCTACACCTTC
j_gene: TRBJ1-3; v_gene: TRBV27; len: 13; d_gene: .; abundance: .; CDR3aa: CASSAYRGNTIYF; CDR3nt: TGTGCCAGCAGCGCCTACAGGGGAAACACCATATATTTT
j_gene: TRBJ2-5; v_gene: TRBV4-3; len: 17; d_gene: TRBD2; abundance: .; CDR3aa: CASSQALAAHGGETQYF; CDR3nt: TGCGCCAGCAGCCAAGCGCTAGCGGCTCACGGGGGAGAGACCCAGTACTTC
j_gene: TRBJ2-3; v_gene: TRBV5-1; len: 18; d_gene: TRBD1; abundance: .; CDR3aa: CASSLIFPTGGGTDTQYF; CDR3nt: TGCGCCAGCAGCTTGATTTTCCCCACAGGGGGCGGCACAGATACGCAGTATTTT
j_gene: TRBJ1-5; v_gene: TRBV28; len: 15; d_gene: .; abundance: .; CDR3aa: CASSLAGRSNQPQHF; CDR3nt: TGTGCCAGCAGTTTGGCAGGGCGTAGCAATCAGCCCCAGCATTTT
j_gene: TRBJ2-7; v_gene: TRBV4-2; len: 17; d_gene: .; abundance: .; CDR3aa: CASSQGRPDGSSYEQYF; CDR3nt: TGTGCCAGCAGCCAAGGTAGACCCGACGGGAGCTCCTACGAGCAGTACTTC
j_gene: TRBJ2-1; v_gene: TRBV6-5; len: 15; d_gene: TRBD2; abundance: .; CDR3aa: CASRPGPPREDEQFF; CDR3nt: TGTGCCAGCAGACCAGGGCCCCCACGGGAGGATGAGCAGTTCTTC
j_gene: TRBJ1-3; v_gene: TRBV30; len: 15; d_gene: .; abundance: .; CDR3aa: CAWSDNHRVGNTIYF; CDR3nt: TGTGCCTGGAGTGACAACCACAGGGTCGGAAACACCATATATTTT
j_gene: TRBJ2-7; v_gene: TRBV9; len: 15; d_gene: .; abundance: .; CDR3aa: CASSPRGGISYEQYF; CDR3nt: TGTGCCAGCAGCCCGAGGGGGGGGATCTCCTACGAGCAGTACTTC
j_gene: TRBJ2-3; v_gene: TRBV19; len: 14; d_gene: .; abundance: .; CDR3aa: CASSQSPSTDTQYF; CDR3nt: TGTGCCAGTAGTCAATCCCCAAGCACAGATACGCAGTATTTT
j_gene: TRBJ2-1; v_gene: TRBV19; len: 16; d_gene: .; abundance: .; CDR3aa: CASSPLIGSSYNEQFF; CDR3nt: TGTGCCAGTAGCCCCCTCATAGGGAGCTCCTACAATGAGCAGTTCTTC
j_gene: TRBJ1-5; v_gene: TRBV2; len: 13; d_gene: .; abundance: once; CDR3aa: CASSGDSRQPQHF; CDR3nt: TGTGCCAGCAGTGGAGACAGTAGGCAGCCCCAGCATTTT
j_gene: TRBJ2-7; v_gene: TRBV5-1; len: 12; d_gene: .; abundance: .; CDR3aa: CASSLGSGEQYF; CDR3nt: TGCGCCAGCAGCTTGGGGTCGGGCGAGCAGTACTTC
j_gene: TRBJ2-7; v_gene: TRBV11-2; len: 15; d_gene: .; abundance: .; CDR3aa: CASSLDGGSGYEQYF; CDR3nt: TGTGCCAGCAGCTTAGATGGAGGGAGTGGGTACGAGCAGTACTTC
j_gene: TRBJ2-3; v_gene: TRBV19; len: 15; d_gene: TRBD2; abundance: once; CDR3aa: CASSGAGTSVDTQYF; CDR3nt: TGTGCCAGTAGTGGAGCCGGGACTAGCGTAGATACGCAGTATTTT
j_gene: TRBJ1-2; v_gene: TRBV12-3/TRBV12-4; len: 13; d_gene: .; abundance: .; CDR3aa: CASSLSDSRGYTF; CDR3nt: TGTGCCAGCAGTTTATCGGACAGTCGTGGCTACACCTTC
j_gene: TRBJ2-3; v_gene: TRBV5-1; len: 16; d_gene: TRBD2; abundance: once; CDR3aa: CASSLAGDYSTDTQYF; CDR3nt: TGCGCCAGCAGCTTGGCCGGGGACTACAGCACAGATACGCAGTATTTT
j_gene: TRBJ2-7; v_gene: TRBV6-2/TRBV6-3; len: 12; d_gene: .; abundance: many; CDR3aa: CASSYTGGEQYF; CDR3nt: TGTGCCAGCAGTTACACCGGGGGCGAGCAGTACTTC
j_gene: TRBJ2-3; v_gene: TRBV7-2; len: 15; d_gene: .; abundance: .; CDR3aa: CASSLVGGVADTQYF; CDR3nt: TGTGCCAGCAGCTTAGTGGGGGGAGTCGCAGATACGCAGTATTTT
j_gene: TRBJ2-7; v_gene: TRBV10-3; len: 14; d_gene: TRBD2; abundance: few; CDR3aa: CAITPGLGTYEQYF; CDR3nt: TGTGCCATCACCCCGGGACTAGGGACCTACGAGCAGTACTTC
j_gene: TRBJ2-5; v_gene: TRBV5-1; len: 14; d_gene: TRBD1; abundance: .; CDR3aa: CASSAVTGDETQYF; CDR3nt: TGCGCCAGCAGCGCGGTGACAGGGGACGAGACCCAGTACTTC
j_gene: TRBJ2-4; v_gene: TRBV2; len: 13; d_gene: .; abundance: once; CDR3aa: CASTPGTKNIQYF; CDR3nt: TGTGCCAGCACTCCAGGGACCAAAAACATTCAGTACTTC
j_gene: TRBJ2-3; v_gene: TRBV5-4; len: 14; d_gene: .; abundance: .; CDR3aa: CASSREWGTDTQYF; CDR3nt: TGTGCCAGCAGCCGGGAGTGGGGCACAGATACGCAGTATTTT
j_gene: TRBJ1-4; v_gene: TRBV19; len: 13; d_gene: .; abundance: .; CDR3aa: CASSRLNNEKLFF; CDR3nt: TGTGCCAGTAGTCGACTGAATAATGAAAAACTGTTTTTT
j_gene: TRBJ2-7; v_gene: TRBV19; len: 15; d_gene: TRBD2; abundance: .; CDR3aa: CASSPSGEGLYEQYF; CDR3nt: TGTGCCAGTAGCCCATCCGGGGAGGGTCTCTACGAGCAGTACTTC
j_gene: TRBJ2-7; v_gene: TRBV7-2; len: 15; d_gene: TRBD2; abundance: .; CDR3aa: CASSLAASGAYEQYF; CDR3nt: TGTGCCAGCAGCTTAGCGGCTAGCGGGGCCTACGAGCAGTACTTC
j_gene: TRBJ2-5; v_gene: TRBV9; len: 15; d_gene: TRBD2; abundance: .; CDR3aa: CASSVFAGDLETQYF; CDR3nt: TGTGCCAGCAGCGTATTTGCGGGAGATTTGGAGACCCAGTACTTC
j_gene: TRBJ2-7; v_gene: TRBV27; len: 14; d_gene: TRBD1; abundance: .; CDR3aa: CASSPRQGPGEQYF; CDR3nt: TGTGCCAGCAGTCCTCGACAGGGCCCGGGCGAGCAGTACTTC
j_gene: TRBJ1-5; v_gene: TRBV6-6; len: 18; d_gene: .; abundance: .; CDR3aa: CASSQGGRRWSSNQPQHF; CDR3nt: TGTGCCAGCAGTCAGGGAGGCCGGCGATGGAGTAGCAATCAGCCCCAGCATTTT
j_gene: TRBJ2-1; v_gene: TRBV9; len: 15; d_gene: .; abundance: .; CDR3aa: CASSVVQGSYNEQFF; CDR3nt: TGTGCCAGCAGCGTAGTTCAGGGCTCCTACAATGAGCAGTTCTTC
j_gene: TRBJ1-1; v_gene: TRBV2; len: 13; d_gene: .; abundance: .; CDR3aa: CASSRDWNTEAFF; CDR3nt: TGTGCCAGCAGCCGGGACTGGAACACTGAAGCTTTCTTT
j_gene: TRBJ1-1; v_gene: TRBV5-1; len: 16; d_gene: TRBD1; abundance: .; CDR3aa: CASSLVQGALNTEAFF; CDR3nt: TGCGCCAGCAGCTTGGTCCAGGGGGCTTTGAACACTGAAGCTTTCTTT